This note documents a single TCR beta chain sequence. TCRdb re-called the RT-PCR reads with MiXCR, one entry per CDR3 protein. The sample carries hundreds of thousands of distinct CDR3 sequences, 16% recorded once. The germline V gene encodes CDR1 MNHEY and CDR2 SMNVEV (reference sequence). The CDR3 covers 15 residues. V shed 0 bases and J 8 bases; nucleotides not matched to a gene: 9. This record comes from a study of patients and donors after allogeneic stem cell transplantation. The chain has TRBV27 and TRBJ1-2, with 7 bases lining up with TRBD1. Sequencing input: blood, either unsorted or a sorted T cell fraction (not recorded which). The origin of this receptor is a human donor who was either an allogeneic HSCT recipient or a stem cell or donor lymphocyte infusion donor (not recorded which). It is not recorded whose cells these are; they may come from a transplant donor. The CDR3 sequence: CASSLSAEGAKGYTF. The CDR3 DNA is TGTGCCAGCAGTTTATCGGCCGAGGGGGCGAAAGGCTACACCTTC.